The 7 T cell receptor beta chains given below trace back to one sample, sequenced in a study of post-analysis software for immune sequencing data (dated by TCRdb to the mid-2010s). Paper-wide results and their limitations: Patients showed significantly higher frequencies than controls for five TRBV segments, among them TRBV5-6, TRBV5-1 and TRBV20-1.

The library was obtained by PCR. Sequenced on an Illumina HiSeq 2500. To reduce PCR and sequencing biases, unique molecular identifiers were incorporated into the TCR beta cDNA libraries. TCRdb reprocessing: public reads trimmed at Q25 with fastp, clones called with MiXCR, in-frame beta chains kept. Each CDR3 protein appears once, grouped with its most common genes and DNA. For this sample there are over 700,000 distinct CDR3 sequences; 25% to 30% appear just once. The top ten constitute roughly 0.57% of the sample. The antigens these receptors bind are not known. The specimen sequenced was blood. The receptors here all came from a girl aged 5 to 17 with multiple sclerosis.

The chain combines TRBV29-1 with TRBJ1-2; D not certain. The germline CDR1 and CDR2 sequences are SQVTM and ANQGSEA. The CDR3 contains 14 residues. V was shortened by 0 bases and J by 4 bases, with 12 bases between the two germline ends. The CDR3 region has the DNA TGCAGCGTTGAAGATCCAGCGGCACCCTATGGCTACACCTTC. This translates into CSVEDPAAPYGYTF.

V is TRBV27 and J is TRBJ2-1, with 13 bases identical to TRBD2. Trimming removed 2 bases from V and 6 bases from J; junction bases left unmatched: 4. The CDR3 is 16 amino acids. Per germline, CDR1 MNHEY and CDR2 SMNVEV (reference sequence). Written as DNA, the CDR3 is TGTGCCAGCAGTTTAGAACTAGCGGGGGGGCCCAATGAGCAGTTCTTC. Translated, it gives CASSLELAGGPNEQFF.

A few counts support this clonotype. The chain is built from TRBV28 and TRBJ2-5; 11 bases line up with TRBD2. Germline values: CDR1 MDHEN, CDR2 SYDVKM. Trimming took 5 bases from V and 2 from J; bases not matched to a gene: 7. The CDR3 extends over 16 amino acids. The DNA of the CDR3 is TGTGCCAGCAGTCCCCGACTAGCGGGGCAGCAAGAGACCCAGTACTTC. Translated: CASSPRLAGQQETQYF.

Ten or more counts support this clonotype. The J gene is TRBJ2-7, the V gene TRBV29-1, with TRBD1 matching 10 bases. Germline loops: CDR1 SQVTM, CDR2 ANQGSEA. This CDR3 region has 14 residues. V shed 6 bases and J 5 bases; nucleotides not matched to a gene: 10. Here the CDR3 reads CSVGRTGGSHEQYF. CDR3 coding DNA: TGCAGCGTGGGCCGGACAGGGGGTTCCCACGAGCAGTACTTC.

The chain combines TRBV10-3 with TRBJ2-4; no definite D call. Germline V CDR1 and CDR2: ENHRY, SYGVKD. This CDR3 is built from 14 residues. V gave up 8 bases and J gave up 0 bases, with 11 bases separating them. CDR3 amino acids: CAISGPLAKNIQYF. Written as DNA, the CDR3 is TGTGCCATCTCAGGCCCCTTAGCCAAAAACATTCAGTACTTC.

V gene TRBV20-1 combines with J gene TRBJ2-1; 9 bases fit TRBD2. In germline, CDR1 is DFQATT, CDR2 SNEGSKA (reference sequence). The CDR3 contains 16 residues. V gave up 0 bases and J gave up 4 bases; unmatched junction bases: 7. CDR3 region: CSARDLAGASYNEQFF. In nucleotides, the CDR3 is TGCAGTGCTAGAGATTTAGCGGGGGCTTCTTACAATGAGCAGTTCTTC.

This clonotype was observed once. The DNA of the CDR3 is TGCGCCAGCAGCCCAGGGGACAGAGCAAGAGGCTATGGCTACACCTTC. This encodes CASSPGDRARGYGYTF. The chain is built from TRBV5-1 and TRBJ1-2; 7 positions agree with TRBD1. With 4 bases clipped from V and 4 bases from J, the junction kept 13 bases outside the gene matches. CDR3 size: 16 residues. Germline V lookup: CDR1 SGHRS, CDR2 YFSETQ.